One sample yielded the 31 T cell receptor beta chains listed below, sequenced in a study of blood T cell repertoires in COVID-19. The protocol was immunoSEQ multiplex PCR, while the TCRdb copy is restricted to in-frame clones and leaves out a portion. The table records around 30,000 clones, 60% to 80% of them present only once. The sequencing sample was made of peripheral blood. The source of these receptors is a woman in her 70s with acute or convalescent COVID-19.

This sequence joins TRBV2 and TRBJ1-6, with D hard to call. The CDR3 contains 17 residues. The germline CDR1 and CDR2 sequences are SNHLY and FYNNEI. Trimming pared 0 bases from V and 4 bases from J, leaving 13 bases between. CDR3: CASSEASNWRYNSPLHF. CDR3 DNA: TGTGCCAGCAGTGAAGCGTCGAACTGGAGGTATAATTCACCCCTCCACTTT.

This clone appeared once. This chain connects TRBV5-6 to TRBJ1-3, with D unclear. The germline V gene encodes CDR1 SGHDT and CDR2 YYEEEE. Trimming took off 2 bases at V and 1 base at J, with 7 bases between the two ends. There are 14 residues in the CDR3. The CDR3 sequence: CASSFGRSGNTIYF. CDR3 DNA sequence: TGTGCCAGCAGCTTCGGTAGATCTGGAAACACCATATATTTT.

Only a few counts were recorded for this clone. The V call is TRBV27, the J call TRBJ1-1, with D possibly matching TRBD1 (6 bases). Germline CDR1 MNHEY, CDR2 SMNVEV (reference sequence). The V and J ends lost 8 bases and 5 bases respectively, with 15 bases between them. CDR3 length equals 13 residues. CDR3 residues: CASRDNQRTEAFF. DNA for the CDR3: TGTGCCAGCCGGGACAACCAAAGGACTGAAGCTTTCTTT.

The chain recombines TRBV3-1 (or the pseudogene TRBV3-2) with TRBJ2-5, with 10 positions matching TRBD2. Germline CDR1 is LGHDT and CDR2 is YNNKEL (reference sequence). The CDR3 length is 22 residues. The V and J ends lost 0 bases and 5 bases, in that order; junction bases with no gene match: 24. CDR3 sequence reads: CASSQDLFSGRGGGSIGETQYF. In DNA form, the CDR3 reads TGTGCCAGCAGCCAAGATCTCTTCAGCGGGAGGGGAGGTGGTTCAATTGGGGAGACCCAGTACTTC.

This clone was counted only a few times. This rearrangement joins TRBV28 to TRBJ1-5, with TRBD1 matching 11 bases. Germline V lookup: CDR1 MDHEN, CDR2 SYDVKM. There are 15 residues in the CDR3. The trim removed 2 bases at V and 6 bases at J, leaving 3 bases unmatched. The CDR3 nucleotides are TGTGCCAGCAGTTTACCGGGGACAGGGGGTCAGCCCCAGCATTTT. Amino acids: CASSLPGTGGQPQHF.

This clone was counted only a few times. This chain's CDR3 is CASRGTSGQETQYF. In DNA, the CDR3 is TGTGCCAGCAGGGGGACTAGTGGGCAAGAGACCCAGTACTTC. This chain connects TRBV2 to TRBJ2-5, with TRBD2 identical over 8 bases. J gave up 2 bases and V 6 bases, and 5 bases lay outside the gene matches. Germline assignment: CDR1 SNHLY and CDR2 FYNNEI. The CDR3 runs to 14 residues.

This chain joins TRBV19 and TRBJ2-2; perhaps TRBD1 as D (6 bases). CDR3 length equals 14 residues. CDR1 LNHDA and CDR2 SQIVND come from the germline V gene (reference sequence). Trimming removed 9 bases from V and 1 base from J, with 12 bases in between. CDR3 region: CASLGHLNTGELFF. Written as DNA, the CDR3 is TGTGCCAGCTTGGGACACCTGAACACCGGGGAGCTGTTTTTT.

This rearrangement joins TRBV7-2 to TRBJ1-5; 7 bases fit TRBD1. The CDR3 has 15 residues. CDR1 is SGHTA, CDR2 FQGNSA, per germline. V trimming: 5 bases; J trimming: 6 bases; junction bases outside the gene matches: 10. The CDR3 region has the DNA TGTGCCAGCAGCACCAAGACAGGGCTGGGTCAGCCCCAGCATTTT. Translating gives CASSTKTGLGQPQHF.

This clone appeared a few times. The rearrangement joins TRBV7-9 to TRBJ2-7, with 8 bases that match TRBD1. Germline V gives CDR1 SEHNR, CDR2 FQNEAQ (reference sequence). V gave up 4 bases and J gave up 3 bases; unmatched junction bases: 5. The CDR3 contains 14 residues. In DNA form, the CDR3 reads TGTGCCAGCAGCTCGGCCGGGACAGGCTACGAGCAGTACTTC. Its translation is CASSSAGTGYEQYF.

The chain recombines TRBV7-2 with TRBJ2-7; TRBD2 agrees at 7 bases. Germline assignment: CDR1 SGHTA and CDR2 FQGNSA. The junction had 6 bases not matched to a gene; V was cut back by 1 base and J by 6 bases. The CDR3 is made up of 14 amino acids. This chain's CDR3 is CASSLGSGKTEQYF. The CDR3 DNA follows: TGTGCCAGCAGCTTAGGAAGCGGGAAGACCGAGCAGTACTTC.

This clone was seen a few times. This chain uses TRBV28 with TRBJ2-3; TRBD1 agrees at 7 bases. The length of the CDR3 is 15 residues. J was trimmed by 1 base and V by 6 bases; bases with no gene match: 7. From germline, CDR1 is MDHEN and CDR2 SYDVKM. The CDR3 DNA reads TGTGCCAGCAGATCGACAGGGACCGGCACAGATACGCAGTATTTT. This sequence encodes CASRSTGTGTDTQYF.

The table lists this clone with many counts. The V call is TRBV11-2, the J call TRBJ2-2; D is ambiguous. V was clipped by 5 bases and J by 2 bases, with 3 bases between them. The CDR3 length is 12 residues. CDR1 and CDR2 from the germline V gene are SGHAT and FQNNGV. CDR3 loop: CASSHNTGELFF. The CDR3 DNA follows: TGTGCCAGCAGCCATAACACCGGGGAGCTGTTTTTT.

The V gene is TRBV11-2, the J gene TRBJ2-5, with D possibly matching TRBD1 (6 bases). This CDR3 spans 15 amino acids. V was cut by 1 base and J by 2 bases, with 11 bases left in between. Germline loops: CDR1 SGHAT, CDR2 FQNNGV. CDR3 DNA: TGTGCCAGCAGCTTAGTCACAGGGCCTCAAGAGACCCAGTACTTC. Translation: CASSLVTGPQETQYF.

This clone was detected once. The chain combines TRBV28 with TRBJ2-7; 7 bases are shared with TRBD1. The V and J ends lost 6 bases and 6 bases, in that order; junction bases with no gene match: 5. Germline V gene data show CDR1 as MDHEN and CDR2 as SYDVKM. The CDR3 is 12 amino acids. The CDR3 DNA sequence: TGTGCCAGCAGCTTTGACAGGGCCGAGCAGTACTTC. The encoded protein is CASSFDRAEQYF.

The gene calls are TRBV7-2 and TRBJ2-5, with 7 bases matching TRBD2. Trimming at V came to 2 bases and at J to 4 bases, leaving 4 bases not matched to a gene. Per the germline V gene, CDR1 is SGHTA and CDR2 is FQGNSA. The CDR3 sequence is 14 residues long. CDR3 protein: CASSLTVAGETQYF. CDR3 in DNA: TGTGCCAGCAGCTTAACGGTAGCGGGAGAGACCCAGTACTTC.

The V and J genes are TRBV19 and TRBJ2-7; D remains ambiguous. The CDR3 runs 14 residues. Germline CDR1 and CDR2: LNHDA and SQIVND (reference sequence). V was trimmed by 4 bases and J by 0 bases, leaving 10 bases between them. DNA for the CDR3: TGTGCCAGTAGTAAATCGGTTAGCTCCTACGAGCAGTACTTC. This sequence encodes CASSKSVSSYEQYF.

V gene TRBV5-1 combines with J gene TRBJ2-5, with TRBD2 matching over 16 bases. CDR1 and CDR2 from the germline V gene are SGHRS and YFSETQ. V trimming: 4 bases; J trimming: 1 base; junction bases outside the gene matches: 16. This CDR3 has 21 amino acids. CDR3 sequence reads: CASSLRTGLAGGRLSQETQYF. The CDR3 DNA follows: TGCGCCAGCAGCCTTAGGACGGGACTAGCGGGAGGGAGGCTGAGCCAAGAGACCCAGTACTTC.

The rearrangement links TRBV5-4 to TRBJ1-4; 12 bases are shared with TRBD1. Germline values: CDR1 SGHNT, CDR2 YYREEE (reference sequence). The length of the CDR3 is 17 residues. The V gene end was trimmed by 0 bases and the J gene end by 5 bases; junction bases not matched to a gene: 5. CDR3 in DNA: TGTGCCAGCAGCTTGGGGGGGACAGGGGGCAGCAATGAAAAACTGTTTTTT. Encoded protein: CASSLGGTGGSNEKLFF.

V and J are TRBV28 and TRBJ2-3; 9 nucleotides agree with TRBD1. The trim removed 4 bases at V and 5 bases at J, leaving 19 bases unmatched. The CDR3 spans 19 residues. From germline, CDR1 is MDHEN and CDR2 SYDVKM. In DNA form, the CDR3 reads TGTGCCAGCAGTTCCCCTGGGGGTCGCGGGACAGGGACCAAAGATACGCAGTATTTT. Encoded protein: CASSSPGGRGTGTKDTQYF. Combining the CDR3 with reference TRBV28 and TRBJ2-3 gives the whole variable domain DVKVTQSSRYLVKRTGEKVFLECVQDMDHENMFWYRQDPGLGLRLIYFSYDVKMKEKGDIPEGYSVSREKKERFSLILESASTNQTSMYLCASSSPGGRGTGTKDTQYFGPGTRLTVL.

The chain employs TRBV12-3 or TRBV12-4 and TRBJ1-5; D unclear. The germline V and J ends were trimmed by 5 bases and 5 bases, with 7 bases remaining between them. The CDR3 has 12 amino acids. The CDR3 DNA is TGTGCCAGCAGTGGGCGGGATCAGCCCCAGCATTTT. Translating it yields CASSGRDQPQHF.

Only one count was recorded for this clone. The V gene is TRBV3-1 (or the pseudogene TRBV3-2), the J gene TRBJ2-2; 16 bases are a match to TRBD2. The germline CDR1 and CDR2 sequences are LGHDT and YNNKEL (reference sequence). With V trimmed by 1 base and J by 4 bases, 6 bases remained unmatched. The CDR3 is 19 amino acids. CDR3 nucleotide sequence: TGTGCCAGCAGCCAAGTGGGACTAGCGGGAGGGCGGGGCACCGGGGAGCTGTTTTTT. It encodes CASSQVGLAGGRGTGELFF.

This clone was counted once. The V gene is TRBV18, the J gene TRBJ2-7; 8 bases align to TRBD1. After removal of 6 bases from V and 0 bases from J, the junction contained 4 bases not matched to a gene. CDR1 KGHSH and CDR2 LQKENI come from the germline V gene. The CDR3 totals 14 residues. CDR3 protein: CASSPGQVSYEQYF. CDR3 sequence (DNA): TGTGCCAGCTCCCCGGGACAGGTCTCCTACGAGCAGTACTTC.

The chain carries TRBV7-2 and TRBJ2-3; 10 bases are a match to TRBD2. Germline CDR1 and CDR2: SGHTA and FQGNSA. Unmatched junction bases numbered 5, after V lost 4 bases and J lost 4 bases. This CDR3 is 15 amino acids long. Written as DNA, the CDR3 is TGTGCCAGCAGCTCAGCGGGGGGGAGAGCAGATACGCAGTATTTT. This gives the protein CASSSAGGRADTQYF. The full variable domain, completed using reference TRBV7-2 and TRBJ2-3, is GAGVSQSPSNKVTEKGKDVELRCDPISGHTALYWYRQSLGQGLEFLIYFQGNSAPDKSGLPSDRFSAERTGGSVSTLTIQRTQQEDSAVYLCASSSAGGRADTQYFGPGTRLTVL.

This clone was detected only once. The rearrangement joins TRBV19 to TRBJ1-1; 8 nucleotides align to TRBD1. V shed 3 bases and J 8 bases; nucleotides not matched to a gene: 5. Germline CDR1 LNHDA, CDR2 SQIVND (reference sequence). The CDR3 is 13 amino acids. DNA for the CDR3: TGTGCCAGTAGTATGGGCAGGGGGCTCGAAGCTTTCTTT. This codes for CASSMGRGLEAFF.

The gene calls are TRBV13 and TRBJ2-7; unclear D gene. CDR1 and CDR2 (germline): PRHDT, FYEKMQ (reference sequence). This CDR3 region has 14 residues. The ends were cut back, 0 bases at V and 2 bases at J, with 8 bases in the middle. The CDR3 bases are TGTGCCAGCAGCTTAGGCCCGGTTACCTACGAGCAGTACTTC. It translates to CASSLGPVTYEQYF.

This sequence joins TRBV6-6 and TRBJ2-3; D ambiguous. From germline, CDR1 is MNHNY and CDR2 SVGAGI (reference sequence). This CDR3 region has 14 residues. Trimming removed 0 bases from V and 6 bases from J, with 10 bases in between. The DNA for the CDR3 is TGTGCCAGCAGTTACTCGAGCCCCAGGGATACGCAGTATTTT. Translating gives CASSYSSPRDTQYF.

This sequence joins TRBV30 and TRBJ1-4; TRBD1 matches 8 bases. CDR1 is GTSNPN, CDR2 SVGIG, per germline (reference sequence). V was pared by 2 bases and J by 7 bases, with 12 bases of the junction left unmatched. This CDR3 comprises 16 residues. The CDR3 sequence: CAWSPTGQGSFEKLFF. The CDR3 DNA reads as TGTGCCTGGAGTCCGACAGGACAGGGTTCCTTTGAAAAACTGTTTTTT. Complete variable domain (other parts from reference TRBV30 and TRBJ1-4): SQTIHQWPATLVQPVGSPLSLECTVEGTSNPNLYWYRQAAGRGLQLLFYSVGIGQISSEVPQNLSASRPQDRQFILSSKKLLLSDSGFYLCAWSPTGQGSFEKLFFGSGTQLSVL.

V is TRBV9 and J is TRBJ1-3; D is ambiguous. The V gene lost 4 bases and the J gene lost 4 bases, with 12 bases spanning the gap. The CDR3 is 14 residues long. Per germline, CDR1 SGDLS and CDR2 YYNGEE. CDR3 protein: CASSSGFPGNTIYF. The CDR3, as DNA: TGTGCCAGCAGCTCCGGGTTCCCCGGAAACACCATATATTTT.

J is TRBJ2-2 and V is TRBV5-1; D is possibly TRBD1 (5 bases). Germline lookup yields CDR1 SGHRS and CDR2 YFSETQ. The CDR3 length is 13 residues. Trimming left V 7 bases short and J 4 bases short, with 11 bases between. CDR3 region: CASGAVGTGELFF. CDR3 nucleotides: TGCGCCAGCGGGGCTGTGGGCACCGGGGAGCTGTTTTTT.

The chain uses TRBV5-1 and TRBJ2-1, with D hard to call. Per the germline V gene, CDR1 is SGHRS and CDR2 is YFSETQ. V was clipped by 2 bases and J by 4 bases, with 7 bases between them. There are 13 residues in the CDR3. The CDR3 DNA follows: TGCGCCAGCAGCTTTCTCTTATACAATGAGCAGTTCTTC. Translated: CASSFLLYNEQFF.

There are many counts of this clone. This chain joins TRBV6-6 and TRBJ2-7; TRBD2 agrees at 9 bases. Per germline, CDR1 MNHNY and CDR2 SVGAGI (reference sequence). The CDR3 consists of 13 residues. Trimming took 5 bases from V and 5 from J; bases not matched to a gene: 4. The CDR3 loop reads CASSGSGGNEQYF. CDR3 DNA: TGTGCCAGCAGTGGTAGCGGGGGCAACGAGCAGTACTTC.